This is a list of T cell receptor beta chains from one sample in a study of naive and memory T cell subsets. TCRdb used MiXCR to reprocess the UMI-ligation and nested PCR reads, holding one entry per CDR3 protein. Altogether 99,000 or so distinct CDR3 sequences are present, roughly 14% being singletons, with the ten largest covering around 2.7%. Sequencing was done on a sample of naive CD8+ T cells from blood. The source of these receptors is a human donor in good health. Each CDR3 is given with its conserved first and last residue. A D gene is named only where the DNA matches it firmly. Some rows have no size entry. The others give once, few or many, or a class for an expanded clone.

>TRBV3-1|.|.|TRBJ1-5
TGTGCCAGCAGCCAAGAATACAGTCATCAGCCCCAGCATTTT
CASSQEYSHQPQHF
>TRBV12-3/TRBV12-4|few|TRBD2|TRBJ2-3
TGTGCCAGCAGGGGACTAGGGAGGTCTAATACGCAGTATTTT
CASRGLGRSNTQYF
>TRBV27|few|.|TRBJ1-4
TGTGCCAGCAGTCCAGCCTCCAATGAAAAACTGTTTTTT
CASSPASNEKLFF
>TRBV4-3|.|.|TRBJ1-2
TGCGCCAGCAGCCAAGACCCCACAGCGCACTATGGCTACACCTTC
CASSQDPTAHYGYTF
>TRBV7-9|.|TRBD1|TRBJ1-2
TGTGCCAGCAGCTTGACAGGGCGGGACTATGGCTACACCTTC
CASSLTGRDYGYTF
>TRBV12-3/TRBV12-4|.|TRBD1|TRBJ2-3
TGTGCCAGCAGTCTCCAGGGGGTCAGCACAGATACGCAGTATTTT
CASSLQGVSTDTQYF
>TRBV7-9|.|.|TRBJ1-1
TGTGCCAGCAGCCAAGAGCCGGGGGTGTCGAACACTGAAGCTTTCTTT
CASSQEPGVSNTEAFF
>TRBV29-1|few|TRBD2|TRBJ2-7
TGCAGCGTTTGGGGGACTAGCGTCGACGAGCAGTACTTC
CSVWGTSVDEQYF
>TRBV9|few|.|TRBJ1-4
TGTGCCAGCAGCGTTGACATGGGTGGAAAACTGTTTTTT
CASSVDMGGKLFF
>TRBV27|once|TRBD2|TRBJ2-3
TGTGCCAGTACCAATCTCTTAGCGGGAGGGCCAGATACGCAGTATTTT
CASTNLLAGGPDTQYF
>TRBV5-6|.|TRBD2|TRBJ2-7
TGTGCCAGCAGCTTGGGGCCGGGACTAGCGGGGGAGCAGTACTTC
CASSLGPGLAGEQYF
>TRBV7-2|few|TRBD1|TRBJ2-7
TGTGCCAGCAGCCATTGGGACAGGTACGACGAGCAGTACTTC
CASSHWDRYDEQYF
>TRBV12-3/TRBV12-4|.|TRBD1|TRBJ2-2
TGTGCCAGCAGTTTGGGACAGGGGGCGCCCGGGGAGCTGTTTTTT
CASSLGQGAPGELFF
>TRBV5-6|.|.|TRBJ1-1
TGTGCCAGCAGCCCGTTTGACAGCATGAACACTGAAGCTTTCTTT
CASSPFDSMNTEAFF
>TRBV4-3|few|TRBD1|TRBJ2-1
TGCGCCAGCAGCCAAGTAGTTTCAGGACAGGGATACAATGAGCAGTTCTTC
CASSQVVSGQGYNEQFF
>TRBV7-9|.|.|TRBJ2-3
TGTGCCAGCAGCTTAGACGGAAGCGCCACCACAGATACGCAGTATTTT
CASSLDGSATTDTQYF
>TRBV27|.|.|TRBJ2-2
TGTGCCAGCAGGCGTGTGGGTGAGGAGCTGTTTTTT
CASRRVGEELFF
>TRBV7-9|.|.|TRBJ2-1
TGTGCCAGCAGCTTTTCCACGAGTTCGGATGAGCAGTTCTTC
CASSFSTSSDEQFF
>TRBV27|few|.|TRBJ2-7
TGTGCCAGCAGTTTCCAGGTCCGCTCCTACGAGCAGTACTTC
CASSFQVRSYEQYF
>TRBV15|.|TRBD1|TRBJ1-2
TGTGCCACCAGCATTGGGACAGGGAGTTTCCATGGCTACACCTTC
CATSIGTGSFHGYTF
>TRBV29-1|many|TRBD1|TRBJ1-2
TGCAGCGTTTTATCCGCTGGACGGGAGGACAGGACTAGCTATGGCTACACCTTC
CSVLSAGREDRTSYGYTF
>TRBV12-3/TRBV12-4|few|TRBD1|TRBJ2-5
TGTGCCAGCAGTCTTCCCGGGACAGGGAAAGAGACCCAGTACTTC
CASSLPGTGKETQYF
>TRBV7-9|.|.|TRBJ1-2
TGTGCCAGCAGCGGAAGGGACGAGGGGAGTCACTATGGCTACACCTTC
CASSGRDEGSHYGYTF
>TRBV30|.|.|TRBJ2-3
TGTGCCTGGAGTCCGGTTAGCACAGATACGCAGTATTTT
CAWSPVSTDTQYF
>TRBV20-1|many|.|TRBJ2-1
TGCAGTGTTACGCTAGCGCACTACAATGAGCAGTTCTTC
CSVTLAHYNEQFF
>TRBV15|.|TRBD1|TRBJ2-3
TGTGCCACCAGCAGGAGAACCGGACAGGGGATATGGACAGATACGCAGTATTTT
CATSRRTGQGIWTDTQYF
>TRBV6-4|.|.|TRBJ2-1
TGTGCCAGCAGTGACTCGAAACGCAATGAGCAGTTCTTC
CASSDSKRNEQFF
>TRBV28|few|.|TRBJ1-2
TGTGCCAGCAGTGACTTCGGACATCCTAGTTATGGCTACACCTTC
CASSDFGHPSYGYTF
>TRBV19|.|.|TRBJ1-1
TGTGCCAGTAGCATAGGGCAGAACACTGAAGCTTTCTTT
CASSIGQNTEAFF
>TRBV12-3/TRBV12-4|few|TRBD1|TRBJ1-2
TGTGCCAGCACCGAAAGGACAGGGGATGGCTACACCTTC
CASTERTGDGYTF
>TRBV27|few|.|TRBJ1-5
TGTGCCAGCAGTTTATCGAGGGGGTACCAGCCCCAGCATTTT
CASSLSRGYQPQHF
>TRBV7-2|few|.|TRBJ1-5
TGTGCCAGCAGCTTTGAGGGAGGCAATCAGCCCCAGCATTTT
CASSFEGGNQPQHF
>TRBV11-3|.|.|TRBJ2-5
TGTGCCAGCACCGAAGGGGGTAATCAAGAGACCCAGTACTTC
CASTEGGNQETQYF
>TRBV7-9|few|.|TRBJ1-2
TGTGCCAGCAGCTTGACGACAGCGATGTATGGCTACACCTTC
CASSLTTAMYGYTF